The 21 T cell receptor beta chains presented below share a single source sample, sequenced in a study of beta chain features in type 1 diabetes (dated by TCRdb to the late 2010s). Library preparation was by the immunoSEQ multiplex PCR assay. The entire amount of isolated RNA was reverse transcribed using the High Capacity cDNA Reverse Transcription Kit, so the sequenced TCRB transcripts were expressed ones. Imported from immuneACCESS, the table was reduced by TCRdb to in-frame sequences with V and J called. These copies leave out some clones; in studies compared against another copy, an unresolved V gene accounts for under half, and the cause of the remainder is not known. The sample table lists around 240,000 clones, about 71% of them with a count of one. Roughly 0.048% of the sample is taken by the ten largest. Sequencing was carried out using naive CD4+ T cells from blood. In light of the paper, this sample's cell subset or site label describes: true naive CD4+ T cells. The receptors derive from a man younger than 40 in good health.

V gene TRBV4-3 combines with J gene TRBJ2-5, with D unresolved. Trimming took 0 bases from V and 5 from J, leaving 13 bases between them. This CDR3 contains 15 residues. Germline V lookup: CDR1 LGHNA, CDR2 YSLEER. Here the CDR3 DNA reads TGCGCCAGCAGCCAAGATCTAGTACACCCGGAGACCCAGTACTTC. Its protein is CASSQDLVHPETQYF.

This sequence joins TRBV29-1 and TRBJ1-5; 10 positions match TRBD1. Losses at the gene ends were 6 bases for V and 3 bases for J; bases not matched to a gene: 5. Germline V CDR1 and CDR2: SQVTM, ANQGSEA. The length of the CDR3 is 14 residues. The CDR3 loop is CSVTGTGANQPQHF. CDR3 bases: TGCAGCGTGACCGGGACAGGGGCCAATCAGCCCCAGCATTTT.

The gene calls are TRBV19 and TRBJ1-2; D is perhaps TRBD1 (6 bases). The V and J ends lost 7 bases and 6 bases respectively, with 9 bases between them. CDR1 LNHDA and CDR2 SQIVND come from the germline V gene (reference sequence). The CDR3 is 11 residues long. The CDR3 coding sequence is TGTGCCAGTACACAGGGCCATGGCTACACCTTC. Translation: CASTQGHGYTF.

The chain carries TRBV7-9 and TRBJ2-3, with 9 positions matching TRBD2. The junction had 12 bases not matched to a gene; V was cut back by 5 bases and J by 6 bases. This CDR3 comprises 16 residues. Germline CDR1 is SEHNR and CDR2 is FQNEAQ (reference sequence). The CDR3 spells CASSHRGTSPLDTQYF. In DNA form, the CDR3 reads TGTGCCAGCAGCCACCGGGGGACTAGCCCCCTGGATACGCAGTATTTT.

This clone came up once. This chain links TRBV10-3 with TRBJ2-3; possibly TRBD1 for D (6 bases). Germline assignment: CDR1 ENHRY and CDR2 SYGVKD. This CDR3 is 14 amino acids long. V gave up 3 bases and J gave up 3 bases, with 10 bases separating them. CDR3 loop: CAISDVGATDTQYF. CDR3 bases: TGTGCCATCAGTGATGTGGGGGCAACAGATACGCAGTATTTT.

This chain links TRBV9 with TRBJ2-1; 10 nucleotides align to TRBD2. Germline values: CDR1 SGDLS, CDR2 YYNGEE. V dropped 0 bases and J dropped 5; count of bases not matched to a gene: 5. The CDR3 is 16 residues long. The CDR3 DNA is TGTGCCAGCAGCGTAGCTATTAGCGGGAGGAACAATGAGCAGTTCTTC. It translates to CASSVAISGRNNEQFF.

This clone appeared a few times. The sample contains more than one DNA sequence encoding this CDR3. The chain employs TRBV30 and TRBJ2-2; D remains ambiguous. The CDR3 extends over 11 amino acids. V was clipped by 1 base and J by 5 bases, with 2 bases between them. Per germline, CDR1 GTSNPN and CDR2 SVGIG (reference sequence). The CDR3 DNA reads as TGTGCCTGGAGTGAGACCGGGGAGCTGTTTTTT. It yields the protein CAWSETGELFF.

The chain has TRBV30 and TRBJ1-1; D may be TRBD1 (5 bases). The CDR3 has 14 residues. Looked up from germline, CDR1 is GTSNPN and CDR2 is SVGIG (reference sequence). The CDR3 nucleotides are TGTGCATCCAACCGGGGCCCGACGAACACTGAAGCTTTCTTT. It translates to CASNRGPTNTEAFF.

This clone showed up just a few times. The CDR3 sequence is CATSRAGLGDIQYF. The CDR3 region has the DNA TGTGCCACCAGCAGAGCCGGTTTAGGGGACATTCAGTACTTC. The chain joins TRBV15 to TRBJ2-4, with a tentative D call TRBD1 (5 bases). Trimming removed 1 base at V and 8 bases at J, with 12 bases between. Germline lookup yields CDR1 LNHNV and CDR2 YYDKDF (reference sequence). CDR3 size: 14 residues.

The rearrangement uses TRBV5-1 and TRBJ2-2; D is unresolved. V lost 4 bases and J lost 3, with 4 bases in between. CDR3 length: 12 amino acids. Germline V lookup: CDR1 SGHRS, CDR2 YFSETQ. CDR3 loop: CASSPYTGELFF. CDR3 nucleotides: TGCGCCAGCAGCCCGTACACCGGGGAGCTGTTTTTT. Supplemented by reference TRBV5-1 and TRBJ2-2, the full variable domain reads KAGVTQTPRYLIKTRGQQVTLSCSPISGHRSVSWYQQTPGQGLQFLFEYFSETQRNKGNFPGRFSGRQFSNSRSEMNVSTLELGDSALYLCASSPYTGELFFGEGSRLTVL.

The gene calls are TRBV6-5 and TRBJ1-5; 7 bases are a match to TRBD1. Germline V gives CDR1 MNHEY, CDR2 SVGAGI. The CDR3 has 13 residues. Germline trimming cut 10 bases from V and 2 bases from J; bases unmatched to any gene: 5. The CDR3 here is CATGTVGNQPQHF. The CDR3 bases are TGTGCCACCGGGACAGTTGGCAATCAGCCCCAGCATTTT.

This clone came up a few times. This sequence joins TRBV30 and TRBJ2-2, with 8 bases matching TRBD1. The length of the CDR3 is 17 residues. V was pared by 2 bases and J by 3 bases, with 11 bases of the junction left unmatched. Germline CDR1 and CDR2: GTSNPN and SVGIG (reference sequence). The CDR3, as DNA: TGTGCCTGGAGTTCTTGGACAGGGAGAACCGACACCGGGGAGCTGTTTTTT. It codes for CAWSSWTGRTDTGELFF.

This chain links TRBV7-6 with TRBJ2-3; TRBD2 agrees at 7 bases. The CDR3 has 16 amino acids. Germline CDR1 reads SGHVS; CDR2 reads FNYEAQ. Unmatched junction bases numbered 11, after V lost 5 bases and J lost 3 bases. CDR3 nucleotides: TGTGCCAGCAGCCCCCGAGGGAGCGGGGCGACAGATACGCAGTATTTT. Protein product: CASSPRGSGATDTQYF.

V is TRBV2 and J is TRBJ2-5; D is uncertain. V was trimmed by 3 bases and J by 5 bases, leaving 4 bases between them. Germline CDR1 and CDR2: SNHLY and FYNNEI. The CDR3 spans 11 residues. CDR3 protein: CASSDVETQYF. The CDR3 DNA sequence: TGTGCCAGCAGTGATGTGGAGACCCAGTACTTC. The variable domain in full, completed from reference TRBV2 and TRBJ2-5, reads EPEVTQTPSHQVTQMGQEVILRCVPISNHLYFYWYRQILGQKVEFLVSFYNNEISEKSEIFDDQFSVERPDGSNFTLKIRSTKLEDSAMYFCASSDVETQYFGPGTRLLVL.

The J gene is TRBJ2-5, the V gene TRBV29-1; 10 nucleotides agree with TRBD2. The V and J ends lost 5 bases and 5 bases, in that order; junction bases with no gene match: 5. Germline-derived CDR1 and CDR2 are SQVTM and ANQGSEA. The CDR3 contains 13 residues. CDR3 in DNA: TGCAGCGTTTCTAGCGGGAGTGTGGAGACCCAGTACTTC. Protein: CSVSSGSVETQYF.

The chain uses TRBV5-1 and TRBJ2-7; possibly TRBD1 for D (7 bases). Germline V CDR1 and CDR2: SGHRS, YFSETQ. Trimming took off 4 bases at V and 0 bases at J, with 14 bases between the two ends. The CDR3 is 15 amino acids. CDR3 nucleotides: TGCGCCAGCAGCCGCGCGGGACAGATCTCCTACGAGCAGTACTTC. It is translated as CASSRAGQISYEQYF.

CDR3 sequence reads: CASRPGQGSYEQYF. Written as DNA, the CDR3 is TGTGCCAGCAGACCGGGACAGGGTTCCTACGAGCAGTACTTC. V is TRBV7-9 and J is TRBJ2-7; 9 positions agree with TRBD1. Germline V gives CDR1 SEHNR, CDR2 FQNEAQ (reference sequence). This CDR3 contains 14 residues. V lost 6 bases and J lost 1; bases outside the gene matches: 4.

The chain employs TRBV6-4 and TRBJ2-7, with D hard to call. Trimming left V 6 bases short and J 9 bases short, with 15 bases between. The CDR3 sequence is 12 residues long. Germline CDR1 is MRHNA and CDR2 is SNTAGT. The CDR3 coding sequence is TGTGCCAGCAGGCAGACCAGACTGGGGCAGTACTTC. Residues: CASRQTRLGQYF.

This clone has a single count. This sequence joins TRBV7-6 and TRBJ2-7; either TRBD1 or TRBD2 may supply D (5 bases each). This CDR3 contains 15 residues. The V gene lost 5 bases and the J gene lost 6 bases, with 20 bases spanning the gap. The germline gives CDR1 SGHVS, CDR2 FNYEAQ. CDR3 protein: CASSLWDEPSGEQYF. As DNA, the CDR3 is TGTGCCAGCAGCCTTTGGGACGAACCCTCGGGCGAGCAGTACTTC.

This rearrangement joins TRBV2 to TRBJ2-2; D unclear. The germline V gene has CDR1 SNHLY and CDR2 FYNNEI. CDR3 length equals 15 residues. V lost 7 bases, J lost 2 bases, and 14 bases lay in between. CDR3 in amino acids: CASMSGRLNTGELFF. The CDR3 DNA follows: TGTGCCAGCATGTCGGGTCGACTCAACACCGGGGAGCTGTTTTTT.

V usage is TRBV27 and J usage is TRBJ2-5; D is possibly TRBD2 (5 bases). This CDR3 is 15 amino acids long. With 5 bases removed from V and 1 base from J, the gap between germline ends came to 14 bases. The germline V gene encodes CDR1 MNHEY and CDR2 SMNVEV (reference sequence). Here the CDR3 reads CASSDYDKIQETQYF. CDR3 nucleotides: TGTGCCAGCAGTGACTACGACAAAATCCAAGAGACCCAGTACTTC.